This T cell receptor (beta chain) appears in the sequencing data of a study of blood T cell repertoires in COVID-19. Across the study: Samples representing acute and convalescent COVID-19 were sourced from the United States, Italy and Spain.

The CDR3 spans 15 residues. Looked up from germline, CDR1 is SGHDT and CDR2 is YYEEEE. The V end was cut by 0 bases, the J end by 4 bases, with 11 bases between. This clone has only one observation. Per the original data handling: It was from reference gene primer amplification that nucleated cell counts were estimated. The protocol was immunoSEQ multiplex PCR, while the TCRdb copy is restricted to in-frame clones and leaves out a portion. Clone size and V and J calls were adopted from that table, with D and trimming inferred from the DNA. The sample lists about 310,000 clones, roughly 84% occurring once.

Sequenced input: peripheral blood. This clonotype originated in a man aged 50 or older with active or convalescent COVID-19. V gene TRBV5-6 combines with J gene TRBJ2-1; maybe TRBD1 (5 bases). CDR3 protein: CASSLGTGPYNEQFF. The DNA of the CDR3 is TGTGCCAGCAGCTTGGGCACAGGCCCTTACAATGAGCAGTTCTTC. Full variable domain (remainder filled in from reference TRBV5-6 and TRBJ2-1): DAGVTQSPTHLIKTRGQQVTLRCSPKSGHDTVSWYQQALGQGPQFIFQYYEEEERQRGNFPDRFSGHQFPNYSSELNVNALLLGDSALYLCASSLGTGPYNEQFFGPGTRLTVL.